This is a list of T cell receptor beta chains from one sample in a study of beta chain features in type 1 diabetes. Profiling relied on immunoSEQ multiplex PCR, and the TCRdb table lists in-frame clones only, not all of them. Of roughly 240,000 clones in the sample, roughly an eighth are singletons; the top ten hold more than 0.025%. Sequencing was done on a sample of naive CD4+ T cells from blood. The receptor source for this set is a woman in her 40s in good health. Both conserved end residues are part of each CDR3. A D gene is named only where the DNA matches it firmly. Not all rows give a size; the values are once, few, many and, for expanded clones, a class.

>TRBD1|TRBV29-1|17|TRBJ1-1|few
CSVQRDRVNPRSAEAFF
TGCAGCGTCCAACGGGACAGGGTGAACCCCCGATCCGCTGAAGCTTTCTTT
>.|TRBV19|13|TRBJ1-5|few
CASSIDSDQPQHF
TGTGCCAGTAGTATAGATTCTGATCAGCCCCAGCATTTT
>TRBD1|TRBV7-2|15|TRBJ2-1|few
CASSLGTETYNEQFF
TGTGCCAGCAGCTTGGGGACAGAGACCTACAATGAGCAGTTCTTC
>TRBD1|TRBV10-3|13|TRBJ2-3|few
CAIKAQGTDTQYF
TGTGCCATCAAAGCACAGGGGACAGATACGCAGTATTTT
>.|TRBV15|14|TRBJ1-4|.
CATSRGQVNEKLFF
TGTGCCACCAGCAGAGGACAGGTTAATGAAAAACTGTTTTTT
>.|TRBV15|17|TRBJ1-5|few
CATSRGGGSYSNQPQHF
TGTGCCACCAGCCGGGGAGGGGGGTCCTATAGCAATCAGCCCCAGCATTTT
>TRBD1|TRBV6-6|14|TRBJ1-2|few
CASSRDRRDYGYTF
TGTGCCAGCAGTCGGGACAGGAGGGACTATGGCTACACCTTC
>.|TRBV10-3|17|TRBJ1-2|.
CAISSAIRRSHNYGYTF
TGTGCCATCAGTTCAGCGATCCGGCGGAGCCATAACTATGGCTACACCTTC
>.|TRBV5-6|15|TRBJ1-2|.
CASSLPGATFYGYTF
TGTGCCAGCAGCTTACCAGGGGCAACTTTCTATGGCTACACCTTC
>.|TRBV6-1|15|TRBJ2-3|.
CASLFSPTSTDTQYF
TGTGCCAGCTTGTTTTCGCCGACTAGCACAGATACGCAGTATTTT
>TRBD2|TRBV7-2|15|TRBJ2-5|.
CASSSTSGGPKTQYF
TGTGCCAGCAGCTCGACTAGCGGGGGGCCTAAGACCCAGTACTTC
>.|TRBV9|14|TRBJ2-5|few
CASSPSPGGETQYF
TGTGCCAGCAGCCCGAGTCCCGGTGGAGAGACCCAGTACTTC
>TRBD1|TRBV5-4|15|TRBJ1-2|few
CASSLGDRGGYGYTF
TGTGCCAGCAGCTTGGGGGACAGGGGAGGCTATGGCTACACCTTC
>TRBD1|TRBV11-2|13|TRBJ1-1|few
CASSTDRDTEAFF
TGTGCCAGCAGCACCGACAGGGACACTGAAGCTTTCTTT
>TRBD2|TRBV5-1|13|TRBJ2-3|.
CASSGGLDDTQYF
TGCGCCAGCAGCGGGGGACTAGACGATACGCAGTATTTT
>.|TRBV19|14|TRBJ1-1|few
CASSAIQGWAEAFF
TGTGCCAGTAGTGCCATCCAGGGTTGGGCTGAAGCTTTCTTT
>.|TRBV7-2|14|TRBJ1-1|many
CASSSRVGGTEAFF
TGTGCCAGCAGCTCAAGGGTCGGAGGCACTGAAGCTTTCTTT
>.|TRBV7-2|16|TRBJ1-1|.
CASTNTARGAPTEAFF
TGTGCCAGCACCAACACCGCCCGGGGGGCGCCCACTGAAGCTTTCTTT
>TRBD2|TRBV7-2|17|TRBJ2-3|.
CASSLDLAGRATDTQYF
TGTGCCAGCAGCTTAGACTTAGCGGGGAGGGCCACAGATACGCAGTATTTT
>.|TRBV14|14|TRBJ2-1|few
CASSQDLAPDEQFF
TGTGCCAGCAGCCAAGATTTGGCCCCCGATGAGCAGTTCTTC
>.|TRBV7-2|15|TRBJ1-2|.
CASSLLPLGQYGYTF
TGTGCCAGCAGCTTATTACCTTTGGGGCAGTATGGCTACACCTTC
>.|TRBV11-2|13|TRBJ2-5|few
CASRATAQETQYF
TGTGCCAGCAGAGCGACAGCGCAAGAGACCCAGTACTTC
>.|TRBV29-1|11|TRBJ1-2|.
CSGGQARGYTF
TGCAGCGGGGGGCAGGCTCGGGGCTACACCTTC
>TRBD1|TRBV5-1|15|TRBJ2-2|few
CASSLDSTGVRELFF
TGCGCCAGCAGCTTGGACTCGACAGGGGTCCGGGAGCTGTTTTTT
>.|TRBV5-6|12|TRBJ2-7|.
CASSRQIYEQYF
TGTGCCAGCAGCCGACAGATCTACGAGCAGTACTTC
>.|TRBV5-4|13|TRBJ2-7|few
CASRKGQVGEQYF
TGTGCCAGCAGGAAGGGACAAGTTGGCGAGCAGTACTTC
>.|TRBV7-9|15|TRBJ2-2|few
CASSAEQGKRGELFF
TGTGCCAGCAGCGCGGAACAGGGAAAGCGCGGGGAGCTGTTTTTT
>.|TRBV19|19|TRBJ1-1|few
CASSIPEPGISPPNTEAFF
TGTGCCAGTAGTATCCCAGAGCCAGGGATATCCCCACCGAACACTGAAGCTTTCTTT
>.|TRBV10-2|15|TRBJ1-2|few
CASSESTGLSYGYTF
TGCGCCAGCAGTGAGTCGACAGGTTTGAGCTATGGCTACACCTTC
>.|TRBV5-1|13|TRBJ2-7|few
CASSLSRAHEQYF
TGCGCCAGCAGCTTGTCCAGGGCCCACGAGCAGTACTTC
>TRBD2|TRBV5-1|14|TRBJ2-5|.
CASSLASGQETQYF
TGTGCCAGCAGCTTGGCTAGCGGGCAAGAGACCCAGTACTTC
>TRBD1|TRBV7-9|14|TRBJ1-2|few
CASRQTGDTYGYTF
TGTGCCAGCAGACAGACAGGGGACACCTATGGCTACACCTTC
>.|TRBV6-1|17|TRBJ2-7|.
CASSEPPVPGGTYEQYF
TGTGCCAGCAGTGAACCCCCCGTACCGGGGGGCACCTACGAGCAGTACTTC
>.|TRBV21-1|16|TRBJ2-7|few
CASSKDAGQGAYEQYF
TGTGCCAGCAGCAAGGACGCGGGACAGGGCGCCTACGAGCAGTACTTC
>.|TRBV7-8|13|TRBJ2-2|.
CASSRQMGGELFF
TGTGCCAGCAGTCGACAGATGGGCGGGGAGCTGTTTTTT
>.|TRBV27|16|TRBJ2-1|few
CASSVLTGVAQYEQFF
TGTGCCAGCAGTGTACTGACCGGGGTGGCGCAATATGAGCAGTTCTTC
>.|TRBV18|13|TRBJ2-5|.
CASSPVSQETQYF
TGTGCCAGCTCACCCGTGTCGCAAGAGACCCAGTACTTC
>TRBD1|TRBV9|17|TRBJ1-5|.
CASSVGEGTGGNQPQHF
TGTGCCAGCAGCGTAGGGGAGGGGACAGGGGGCAATCAGCCCCAGCATTTT
>TRBD2|TRBV10-3|15|TRBJ2-4|few
CAISDGSGDKNIQYF
TGTGCCATCAGTGATGGTAGCGGGGATAAAAACATTCAGTACTTC
>.|TRBV11-2|12|TRBJ2-7|.
CASSSDNYEQYF
TGTGCCAGCAGCTCAGATAACTACGAGCAGTACTTC
>.|TRBV2|14|TRBJ2-2|.
CASRLTGNTGELFF
TGTGCCAGCAGACTGACGGGGAACACCGGGGAGCTGTTTTTT
>TRBD1|TRBV4-1|15|TRBJ1-1|few
CASSQTDRGPAEAFF
TGCGCCAGCAGCCAGACGGACAGGGGACCCGCTGAAGCTTTCTTT
>.|TRBV7-2|14|TRBJ2-3|few
CASRFRLSTDTQYF
TGTGCCAGCAGGTTTCGACTTAGCACAGATACGCAGTATTTT
>TRBD2|TRBV4-2|16|TRBJ2-2|few
CASSETSGGLTGELFF
TGTGCCAGCAGTGAGACTAGCGGGGGGTTAACCGGGGAGCTGTTTTTT
>.|TRBV21-1|17|TRBJ2-1|.
CASSKGPSAISYNEQFF
TGTGCCAGCAGCAAAGGCCCCAGCGCTATCTCCTACAATGAGCAGTTCTTC
>TRBD1|TRBV19|16|TRBJ1-2|.
CASSIALRGRYYGYTF
TGTGCCAGTAGTATAGCCCTCAGGGGGAGATACTATGGCTACACCTTC
>TRBD1|TRBV15|14|TRBJ1-4|.
CATSRVRDRGGLFF
TGTGCCACCAGCAGAGTGAGGGACAGAGGCGGACTGTTTTTT
>TRBD2|TRBV5-4|16|TRBJ2-1|.
CASSLYVLAGGNEQFF
TGTGCCAGCAGCTTGTACGTCCTAGCGGGGGGGAATGAGCAGTTCTTC
>.|TRBV11-2|13|TRBJ2-4|many
CASSLGRKNIQYF
TGTGCCAGCAGCCTGGGCCGTAAAAACATTCAGTACTTC
>.|TRBV27|15|TRBJ1-5|few
CASSTYGEVDQPQHF
TGTGCCAGCAGTACGTACGGGGAGGTAGATCAGCCCCAGCATTTT
>.|TRBV5-6|14|TRBJ1-2|few
CASSLGQGMDGYTF
TGTGCCAGCAGCTTGGGGCAGGGAATGGATGGCTACACCTTC
>TRBD1|TRBV4-1|15|TRBJ1-5|.
CASSRNRGGNQPQHF
TGCGCCAGCAGCCGCAACAGGGGTGGCAATCAGCCCCAGCATTTT
>.|TRBV7-9|15|TRBJ1-6|.
CASSLDPPWTIPLHF
TGTGCCAGCAGCTTAGACCCCCCCTGGACAATACCCCTCCACTTT
>TRBD1|TRBV5-1|15|TRBJ2-3|few
CASSPGQGLLDTQYF
TGCGCCAGCAGTCCGGGACAGGGTTTATTGGATACGCAGTATTTT
>.|TRBV6-6|14|TRBJ1-1|few
CASSPGLLDTEAFF
TGTGCCAGCAGTCCGGGACTCCTTGACACTGAAGCTTTCTTT
>.|TRBV4-3|15|TRBJ1-1|.
CASSQAGQMNTEAFF
TGCGCCAGCAGCCAAGCAGGACAGATGAACACTGAAGCTTTCTTT
>.|TRBV6-5|13|TRBJ2-5|.
CASSYSRLQTQYF
TGTGCCAGCAGTTACTCGAGGTTACAGACCCAGTACTTC
>TRBD1|TRBV5-1|17|TRBJ1-1|few
CASSLEGQGARPTEAFF
TGCGCCAGCAGCTTGGAGGGACAGGGGGCCCGGCCCACTGAAGCTTTCTTT
>TRBD1|TRBV9|16|TRBJ1-2|few
CASSADPGTGGGGYTF
TGTGCCAGCAGCGCCGACCCCGGGACAGGGGGCGGTGGCTACACCTTC